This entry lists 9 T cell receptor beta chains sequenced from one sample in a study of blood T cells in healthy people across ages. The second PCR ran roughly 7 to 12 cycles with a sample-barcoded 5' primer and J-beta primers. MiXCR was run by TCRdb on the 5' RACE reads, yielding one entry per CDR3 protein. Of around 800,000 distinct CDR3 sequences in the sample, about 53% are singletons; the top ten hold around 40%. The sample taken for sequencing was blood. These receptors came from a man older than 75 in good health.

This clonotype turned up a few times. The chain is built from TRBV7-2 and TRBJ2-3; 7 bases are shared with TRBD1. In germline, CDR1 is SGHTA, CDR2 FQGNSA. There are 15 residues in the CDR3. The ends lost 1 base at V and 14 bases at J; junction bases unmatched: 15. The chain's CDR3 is CASSLEALGDRYAYF. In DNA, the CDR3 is TGTGCCAGCAGCTTAGAAGCACTAGGGGACAGATACGCGTATTTT. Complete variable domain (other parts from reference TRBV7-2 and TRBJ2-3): GAGVSQSPSNKVTEKGKDVELRCDPISGHTALYWYRQSLGQGLEFLIYFQGNSAPDKSGLPSDRFSAERTGGSVSTLTIQRTQQEDSAVYLCASSLEALGDRYAYFGPGTRLTVL.

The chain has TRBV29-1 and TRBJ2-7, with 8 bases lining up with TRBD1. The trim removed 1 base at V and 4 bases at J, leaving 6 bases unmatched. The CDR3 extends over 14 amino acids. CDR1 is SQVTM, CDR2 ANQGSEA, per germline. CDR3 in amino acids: CSVEGTGTLYEQYF. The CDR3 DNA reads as TGCAGCGTTGAAGGGACAGGGACCCTTTACGAGCAGTACTTC.

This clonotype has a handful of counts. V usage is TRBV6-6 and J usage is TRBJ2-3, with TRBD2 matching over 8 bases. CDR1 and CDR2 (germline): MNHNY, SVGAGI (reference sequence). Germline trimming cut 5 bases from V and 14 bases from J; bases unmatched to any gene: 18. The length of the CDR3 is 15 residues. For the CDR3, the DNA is TGTGCCAGCAGTGCCTTAGCGGGAAAGCACAGATACGCGTATTTT. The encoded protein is CASSALAGKHRYAYF.

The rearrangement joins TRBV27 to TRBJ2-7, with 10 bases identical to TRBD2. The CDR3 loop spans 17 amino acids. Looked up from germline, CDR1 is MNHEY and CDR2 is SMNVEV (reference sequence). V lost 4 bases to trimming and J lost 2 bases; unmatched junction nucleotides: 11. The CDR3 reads CASSSRSSSGRAYEQYF. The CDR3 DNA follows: TGTGCCAGCAGTTCCCGCTCCTCTAGCGGGAGAGCCTACGAGCAGTACTTC.

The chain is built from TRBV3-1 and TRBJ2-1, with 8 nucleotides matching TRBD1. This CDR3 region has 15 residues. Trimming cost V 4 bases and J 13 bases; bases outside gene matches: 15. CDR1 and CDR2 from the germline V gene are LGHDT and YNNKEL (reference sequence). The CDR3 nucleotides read TGTGCCAGCAGCCCTACTGCCAGGCAAGGACAGGGACAGTTCTTC. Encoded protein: CASSPTARQGQGQFF.

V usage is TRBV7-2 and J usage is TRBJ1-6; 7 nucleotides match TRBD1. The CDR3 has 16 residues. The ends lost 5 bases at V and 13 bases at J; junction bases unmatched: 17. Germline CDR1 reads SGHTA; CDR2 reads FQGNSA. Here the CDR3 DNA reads TGTGCCAGCAGCACCAGGGACAGAGTTACCAAGGGGCCCCTCCACTTT. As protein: CASSTRDRVTKGPLHF.

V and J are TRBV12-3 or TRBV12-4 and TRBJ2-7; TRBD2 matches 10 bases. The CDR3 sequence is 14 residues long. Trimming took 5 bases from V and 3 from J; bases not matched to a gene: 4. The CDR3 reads CASSRLAGRYEQYF. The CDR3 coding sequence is TGTGCCAGCAGTCGACTAGCGGGCCGCTACGAGCAGTACTTC.

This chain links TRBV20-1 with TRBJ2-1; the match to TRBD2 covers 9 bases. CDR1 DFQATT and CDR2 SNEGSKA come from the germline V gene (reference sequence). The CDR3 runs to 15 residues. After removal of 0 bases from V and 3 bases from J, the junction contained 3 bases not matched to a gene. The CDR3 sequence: CSARDQAGGYNEQFF. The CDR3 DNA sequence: TGCAGTGCTAGAGATCAAGCGGGGGGCTACAATGAGCAGTTCTTC.

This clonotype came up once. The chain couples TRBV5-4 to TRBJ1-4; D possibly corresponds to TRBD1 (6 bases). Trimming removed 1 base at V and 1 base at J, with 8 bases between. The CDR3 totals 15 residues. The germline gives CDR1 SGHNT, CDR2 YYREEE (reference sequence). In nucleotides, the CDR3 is TGTGCCAGCAGCTTGCTGACAGGAACTAATGAAAAACTGTTTTTT. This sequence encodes CASSLLTGTNEKLFF.